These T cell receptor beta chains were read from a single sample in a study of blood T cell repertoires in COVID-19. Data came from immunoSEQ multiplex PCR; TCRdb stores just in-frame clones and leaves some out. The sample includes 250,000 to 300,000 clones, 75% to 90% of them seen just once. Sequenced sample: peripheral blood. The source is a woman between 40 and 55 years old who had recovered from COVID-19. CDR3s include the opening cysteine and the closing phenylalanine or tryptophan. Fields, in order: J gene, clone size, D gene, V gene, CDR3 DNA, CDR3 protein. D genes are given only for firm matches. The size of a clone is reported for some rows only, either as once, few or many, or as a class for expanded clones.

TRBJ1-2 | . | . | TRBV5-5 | TGTGCCAGCAATACCAGGGGAAGCTATGGCTACACCTTC | CASNTRGSYGYTF
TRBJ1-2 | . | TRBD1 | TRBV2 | TGTGCCAGCAGTTTACAGGGGACCTCTAACTATGGCTACACCTTC | CASSLQGTSNYGYTF
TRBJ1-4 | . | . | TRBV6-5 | TGTGCCAGCAGCCGATCCTACCCAACGGAAAAACTGTTTTTT | CASSRSYPTEKLFF
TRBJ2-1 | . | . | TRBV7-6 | TGTGCCAGCAGCTCCTCAGGCGATGAGCAGTTCTTC | CASSSSGDEQFF
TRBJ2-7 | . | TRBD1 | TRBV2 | TGTGCCAGCAGTGATGGGCAGGGGGCATACGAGCAGTACTTC | CASSDGQGAYEQYF
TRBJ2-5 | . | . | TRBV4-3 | TGCGCCAGCAGCCAAGAGGCAGGGGAAGAGACCCAGTACTTC | CASSQEAGEETQYF
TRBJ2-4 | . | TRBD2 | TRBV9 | TGTGCCAGCAGCGACGCTTCGGGAGGGTACATTCAGTACTTC | CASSDASGGYIQYF
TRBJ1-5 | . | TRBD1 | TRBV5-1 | TGCGCCAGCAGCGCGACAGGGGGCGAAGATCAGCCCCAGCATTTT | CASSATGGEDQPQHF
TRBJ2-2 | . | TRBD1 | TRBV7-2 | TGTGCCAGCAGCTCTCGATGGACAGGGACCGGGGAGCTGTTTTTT | CASSSRWTGTGELFF
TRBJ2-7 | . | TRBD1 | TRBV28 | TGTGCCAGCAAGGAAGGACAGGCTAGCTCCTACGAGCAGTACTTC | CASKEGQASSYEQYF
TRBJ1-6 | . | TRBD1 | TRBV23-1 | TGCGCCAGCACCGGGACAGCCAGTAATTCACCCCTCCACTTT | CASTGTASNSPLHF
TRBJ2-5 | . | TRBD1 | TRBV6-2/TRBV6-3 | TGTGCCAGCAGCCGCCCGGACAGGGTGGAAGAGACCCAGTACTTC | CASSRPDRVEETQYF
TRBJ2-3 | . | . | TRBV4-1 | TGCGCCAGCAGCCATCTTCTCACAGATACGCAGTATTTT | CASSHLLTDTQYF
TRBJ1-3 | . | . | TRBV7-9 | TGTGCCAGCAGCTTAGGTCGGAACACCATATATTTT | CASSLGRNTIYF
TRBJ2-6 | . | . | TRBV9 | TGTGCCAGCAGCATTCAGGGTTCTGGGGCCAACGTCCTGACTTTC | CASSIQGSGANVLTF
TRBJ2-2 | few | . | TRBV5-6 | TGTGCCAGCAGCCCTCTGGACAGTCTCACCGGGGAGCTGTTTTTT | CASSPLDSLTGELFF
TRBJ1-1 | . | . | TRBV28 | TGTGCCAGCAGTACCGGGACATTTGAAGCTTTCTTT | CASSTGTFEAFF
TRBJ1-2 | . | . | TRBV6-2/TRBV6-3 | TGTGCCAGCAGTTACTCGGCTTGGGGCGGCTATGGCTACACCTTC | CASSYSAWGGYGYTF
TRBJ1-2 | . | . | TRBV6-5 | TGTGCCAGCAGTTACGGGGCCCCCGGGAGTGGCTATGGCTACACCTTC | CASSYGAPGSGYGYTF
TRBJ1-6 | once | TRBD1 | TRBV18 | TGTGCCAGCTCACCACAGACAGGGTCCGGGGCGTATTCACCCCTCCACTTT | CASSPQTGSGAYSPLHF
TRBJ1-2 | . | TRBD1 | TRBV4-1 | TGCGCCAGCAGCCCAAGACAGGGGGCGCATGGCTACACCTTC | CASSPRQGAHGYTF
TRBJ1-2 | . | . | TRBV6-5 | TGTGCCAGCAGTCCCTCCAGGGTGAGCTATGGCTACACCTTC | CASSPSRVSYGYTF
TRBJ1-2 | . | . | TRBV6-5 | TGTGCCAGCAGAATGAACAGGGCGGATGGCTACACCTTC | CASRMNRADGYTF
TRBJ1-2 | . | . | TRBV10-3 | TGTGCCATTCCCGGGCCTGGGGCTGGCTACACCTTC | CAIPGPGAGYTF
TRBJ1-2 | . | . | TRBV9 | TGTGCCAGCAGCCCATTCGCGGGTTATGGCTACACCTTC | CASSPFAGYGYTF
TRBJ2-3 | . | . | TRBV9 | TGTGCCAGCAGCGGAGTGGGTAGCGGCGATACGCAGTATTTT | CASSGVGSGDTQYF
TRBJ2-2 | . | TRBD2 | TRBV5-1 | TGCGCCAGCAGCCGCGGGGGGCCGAACACCGGGGAGCTGTTTTTT | CASSRGGPNTGELFF
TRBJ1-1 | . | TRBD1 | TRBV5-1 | TGCGCCAGCAGCACCATAGGGGGCCACACTGAAGCTTTCTTT | CASSTIGGHTEAFF
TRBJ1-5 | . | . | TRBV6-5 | TGTGCCAGCACGTGGGGCTCCGGATATAATCAGCCCCAGCATTTT | CASTWGSGYNQPQHF